This T cell receptor (beta chain) was retrieved from a study of blood T cell repertoires in COVID-19. The method was immunoSEQ multiplex PCR; TCRdb's version includes in-frame clones alone and lacks a portion of them. Among 150,000 to 200,000 clones listed, 88% were seen once. V shed 2 bases and J shed 2 bases, with 11 bases lying between them. The CDR3 consists of 15 residues. Germline V gene lookup returns CDR1 SEHNR and CDR2 FQNEAQ (reference sequence). This chain uses TRBV7-9 with TRBJ2-3; TRBD2 is a possible D gene (5 bases). This sequence originates from a woman aged 18-29 years who had recovered from COVID-19. Sample: PBMCs or T cells enriched from blood (not recorded which). Here the CDR3 reads CASSLYGGSTDTQYF. The DNA for the CDR3 is TGTGCCAGCAGCTTATATGGCGGGTCCACAGATACGCAGTATTTT.